This TCR beta chain is drawn from a study of blood T cell repertoires in COVID-19. As for the study in general: Spain, Italy and the United States supplied samples that represented acute and convalescent COVID-19.

V lost 0 bases and J 2 bases, leaving 9 bases between the germline ends. The CDR3 has 15 residues. Germline V gene data show CDR1 as LGHDT and CDR2 as YNNKEL (reference sequence). TCRdb's table, derived via immunoSEQ multiplex PCR, lists solely in-frame clones and lacks some. The sample contains 650,000 to 800,000 clones, 90% of which appear only once. The J gene is TRBJ2-3, the V gene TRBV3-1 (or the pseudogene TRBV3-2); D might be TRBD2 (5 bases). Specimen: peripheral blood. This TCR derives from a woman younger than 35 with acute or convalescent COVID-19. CDR3 DNA: TGTGCCAGCAGCCAAGATCCCGGGATCACAGATACGCAGTATTTT. Encoded protein: CASSQDPGITDTQYF.